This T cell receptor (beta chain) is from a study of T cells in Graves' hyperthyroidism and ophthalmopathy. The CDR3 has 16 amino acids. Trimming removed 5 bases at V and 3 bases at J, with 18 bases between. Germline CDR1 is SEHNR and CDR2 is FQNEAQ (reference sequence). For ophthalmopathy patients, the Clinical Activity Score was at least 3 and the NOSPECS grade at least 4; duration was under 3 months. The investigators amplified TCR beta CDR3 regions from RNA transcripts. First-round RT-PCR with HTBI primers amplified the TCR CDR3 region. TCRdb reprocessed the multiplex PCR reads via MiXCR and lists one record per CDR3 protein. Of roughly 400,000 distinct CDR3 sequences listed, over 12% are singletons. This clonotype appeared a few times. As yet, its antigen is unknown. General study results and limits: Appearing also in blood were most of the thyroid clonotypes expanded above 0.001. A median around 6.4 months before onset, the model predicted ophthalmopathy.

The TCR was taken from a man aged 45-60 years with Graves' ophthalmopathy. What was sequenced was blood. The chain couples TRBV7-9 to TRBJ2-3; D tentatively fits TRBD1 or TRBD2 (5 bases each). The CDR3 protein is CASSRLRDGRTDTQYF. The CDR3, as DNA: TGTGCCAGCAGCCGACTCCGGGACGGACGGACAGATACGCAGTATTTT.